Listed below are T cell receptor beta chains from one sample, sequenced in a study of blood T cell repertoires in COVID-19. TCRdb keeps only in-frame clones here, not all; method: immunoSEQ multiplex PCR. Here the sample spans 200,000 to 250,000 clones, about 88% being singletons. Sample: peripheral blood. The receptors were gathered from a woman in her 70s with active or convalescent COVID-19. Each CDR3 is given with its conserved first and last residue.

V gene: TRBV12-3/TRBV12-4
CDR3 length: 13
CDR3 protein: CASSYSRGNTIYF

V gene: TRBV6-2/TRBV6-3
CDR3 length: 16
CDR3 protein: CASSFEGAQGGSPLHF

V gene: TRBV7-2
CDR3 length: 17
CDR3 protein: CASRPAGRGGIRNEQFF

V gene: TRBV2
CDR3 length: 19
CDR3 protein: CASSDTSGTGIPTNYGYTF

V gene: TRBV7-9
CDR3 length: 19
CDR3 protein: CASSSSRGQGARGTDTQYF

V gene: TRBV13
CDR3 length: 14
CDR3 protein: CASGSGGRVYEQYF

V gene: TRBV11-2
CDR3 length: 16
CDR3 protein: CASSLTLAGVTGELFF

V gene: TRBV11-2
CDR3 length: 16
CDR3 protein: CASSPRRGKGDGELFF

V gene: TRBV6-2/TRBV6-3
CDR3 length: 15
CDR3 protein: CASSYLEQGTTEAFF

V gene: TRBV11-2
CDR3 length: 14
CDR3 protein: CASSRQVSGNTIYF

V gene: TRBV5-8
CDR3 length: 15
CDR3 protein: CASSLSAGISYEQYF

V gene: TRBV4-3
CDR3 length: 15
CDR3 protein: CASSHDRARDNEQFF

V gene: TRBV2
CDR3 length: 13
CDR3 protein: CASSVLGGNGYTF

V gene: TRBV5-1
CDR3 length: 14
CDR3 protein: CASSRQGEENTIYF

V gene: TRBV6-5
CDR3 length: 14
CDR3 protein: CASALGLSNQPQHF

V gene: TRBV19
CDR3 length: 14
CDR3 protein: CASSIGQPSRPDTF

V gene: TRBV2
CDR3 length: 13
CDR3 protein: CASSESLSSEQFF

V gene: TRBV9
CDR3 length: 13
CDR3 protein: CASSPTMNTEAFF

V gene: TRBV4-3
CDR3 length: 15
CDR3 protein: CASSQESRTSGAQYF

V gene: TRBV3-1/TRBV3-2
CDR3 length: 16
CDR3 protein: CASSQGVDRVSDTQYF

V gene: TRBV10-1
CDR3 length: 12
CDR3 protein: CASSVTGSEAFF

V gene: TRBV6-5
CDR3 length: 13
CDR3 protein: CASSRGQGDGYTF

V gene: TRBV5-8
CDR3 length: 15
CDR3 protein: CASSLRAGGNQPQHF

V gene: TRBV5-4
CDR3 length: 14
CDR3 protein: CASSFVRAQETQYF

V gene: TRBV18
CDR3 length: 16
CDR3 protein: CASSPLGGRVNTEAFF

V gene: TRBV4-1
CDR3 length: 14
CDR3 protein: CASSQSGFPYEQYF

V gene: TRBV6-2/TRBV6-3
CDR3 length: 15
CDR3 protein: CASSIPAGGNYEQYF

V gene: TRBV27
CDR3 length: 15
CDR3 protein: CASIPRRGYTGELFF

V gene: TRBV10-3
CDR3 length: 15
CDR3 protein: CAISESKTGQETQYF